Sequencing of this T cell receptor beta chain was carried out in a study of regulatory T cells in long-lasting Graves disease. This CDR3 is built from 12 residues. V gave up 3 bases and J gave up 3 bases, with 8 bases separating them. The germline CDR1 and CDR2 sequences are DFQATT and SNEGSKA (reference sequence). Findings and caveats of the study: Those with persistent Graves' had less TCR diversity than newly diagnosed patients. Patients with persistent disease showed a bias toward TRBV28, TRBJ1-2 and TRBJ2-5.

This clonotype appeared a few times. Antigen: not known. Library construction for TCR beta used iRepertoire HTBI primers and Arm-PCR of CDR3 regions. TCRdb re-called the multiplex PCR reads through MiXCR, storing one row per CDR3 protein. This repertoire shows fewer than 650,000 distinct CDR3 sequences, about 16% found once; its top ten account for 12%. Time point denoted: newly diagnosed GD, antithyroid drugs for less than 3 months. The TCR library was made from RNA extracted from PBMCs. In addition, the sample was reused for a study of T cells in Graves' hyperthyroidism and ophthalmopathy. As that study records: HTBI primers were employed in a first-round RT-PCR of the TCR CDR3.

The sample was peripheral blood mononuclear cells (PBMCs), taken at new diagnosis, from a patient treated with antithyroid drugs. This receptor was taken from a man younger than 30 with Graves disease. V gene TRBV20-1 combines with J gene TRBJ1-1, with D possibly being TRBD1 (5 bases). The CDR3 protein is CSASRRDTEAFF. The CDR3 coding sequence is TGCAGTGCTAGTCGCAGGGACACTGAAGCTTTCTTT.